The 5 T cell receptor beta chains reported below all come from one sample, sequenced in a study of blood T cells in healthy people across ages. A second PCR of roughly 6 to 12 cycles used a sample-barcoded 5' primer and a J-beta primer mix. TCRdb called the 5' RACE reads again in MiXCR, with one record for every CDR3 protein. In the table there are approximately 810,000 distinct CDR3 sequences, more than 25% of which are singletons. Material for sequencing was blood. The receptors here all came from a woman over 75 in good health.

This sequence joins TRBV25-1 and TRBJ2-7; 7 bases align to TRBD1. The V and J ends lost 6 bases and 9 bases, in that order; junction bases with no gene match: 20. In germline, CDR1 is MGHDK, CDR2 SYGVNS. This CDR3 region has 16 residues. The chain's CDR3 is CASSPRTGSKRSGQYF. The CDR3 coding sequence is TGTGCCAGCAGCCCCAGGACAGGAAGTAAACGGAGCGGGCAGTACTTC.

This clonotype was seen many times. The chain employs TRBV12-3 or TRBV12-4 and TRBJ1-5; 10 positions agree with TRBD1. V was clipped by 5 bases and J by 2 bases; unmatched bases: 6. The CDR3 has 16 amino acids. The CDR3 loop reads CASSPRQGAGNQPQHF. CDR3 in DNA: TGTGCCAGCAGTCCAAGACAGGGGGCGGGCAATCAGCCCCAGCATTTT.

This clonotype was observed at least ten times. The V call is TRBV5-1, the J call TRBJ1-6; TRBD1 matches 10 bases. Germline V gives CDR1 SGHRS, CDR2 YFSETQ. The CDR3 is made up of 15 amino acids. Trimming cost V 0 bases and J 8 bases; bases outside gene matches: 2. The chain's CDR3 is CASSLAGQGYSPLHF. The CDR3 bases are TGCGCCAGCAGCTTGGCGGGACAGGGGTATTCACCCCTCCACTTT.

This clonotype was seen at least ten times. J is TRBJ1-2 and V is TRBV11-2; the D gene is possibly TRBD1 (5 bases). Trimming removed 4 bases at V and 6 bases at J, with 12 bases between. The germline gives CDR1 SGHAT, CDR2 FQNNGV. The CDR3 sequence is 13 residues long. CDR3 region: CASSSGTRDGYTF. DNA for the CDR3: TGTGCCAGCAGCTCCGGAACCAGGGATGGCTACACCTTC.

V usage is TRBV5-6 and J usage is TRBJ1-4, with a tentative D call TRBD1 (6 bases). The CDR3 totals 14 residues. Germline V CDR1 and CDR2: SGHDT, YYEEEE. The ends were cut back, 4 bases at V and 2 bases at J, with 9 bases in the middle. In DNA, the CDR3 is TGTGCCAGCAGCGCCAGGGGTACTAATGAAAAACTGTTTTTT. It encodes CASSARGTNEKLFF. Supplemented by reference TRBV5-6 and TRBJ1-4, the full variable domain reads DAGVTQSPTHLIKTRGQQVTLRCSPKSGHDTVSWYQQALGQGPQFIFQYYEEEERQRGNFPDRFSGHQFPNYSSELNVNALLLGDSALYLCASSARGTNEKLFFGSGTQLSVL.